This is a list of T cell receptor beta chains from one sample in a study of regulatory and conventional T cells in RAG deficiency. Here immunoSEQ multiplex PCR was the method, and the copy in TCRdb shows in-frame clones only, minus some. Here the sample spans approximately 30,000 clones, around 96% being singletons. The sample also formed part of further work on regulatory T cells.

Input material: CD25- CD4+ T cells sorted from blood. The receptors here all came from a human donor in good health. Each CDR3 is given with its conserved first and last residue. A D gene is named only where the DNA matches it firmly. Expanded clones are given a class, and other clones once, few, many or no size at all.

CDR3 DNA: TGTGCCAGTAGTATGAGCGTGACAGGGGGCCGCTACGAGCAGTACTTC
CDR3 protein: CASSMSVTGGRYEQYF
D gene: TRBD1
V gene: TRBV19
clone size: .
J gene: TRBJ2-7

CDR3 DNA: TGTGCCAGCAGTTATAGCGGAACAAGCGGCTACACCTTC
CDR3 protein: CASSYSGTSGYTF
D gene: .
V gene: TRBV6-5
clone size: .
J gene: TRBJ1-2

CDR3 DNA: TGTGCCAGCAGTTACAATGACAGCCCAAACTATGGCTACACCTTC
CDR3 protein: CASSYNDSPNYGYTF
D gene: .
V gene: TRBV6-5
clone size: .
J gene: TRBJ1-2

CDR3 DNA: TGTGCCAGTGCGACCGCGAAAATACAGGGCTACATGAACACTGAAGCTTTCTTT
CDR3 protein: CASATAKIQGYMNTEAFF
D gene: .
V gene: TRBV19
clone size: .
J gene: TRBJ1-1

CDR3 DNA: TGTGCCAGCAGCTTAGGGACTAGCGGAACGAGGGGAGAGACCCAGTACTTC
CDR3 protein: CASSLGTSGTRGETQYF
D gene: TRBD2
V gene: TRBV7-2
clone size: .
J gene: TRBJ2-5

CDR3 DNA: TGTGCCGGCCTTACAGGGGCGAACACCGGGGAGCTGTTTTTT
CDR3 protein: CAGLTGANTGELFF
D gene: TRBD1
V gene: TRBV30
clone size: .
J gene: TRBJ2-2

CDR3 DNA: TGTGCCTGGAGTGCAGGGGCAAATCAGCCCCAGCATTTT
CDR3 protein: CAWSAGANQPQHF
D gene: .
V gene: TRBV30
clone size: .
J gene: TRBJ1-5

CDR3 DNA: TGTGCCAGCAGTTCCGCGGGACTCCGAGTCGATGAGCAGTTCTTC
CDR3 protein: CASSSAGLRVDEQFF
D gene: .
V gene: TRBV6-5
clone size: .
J gene: TRBJ2-1

CDR3 DNA: TGTGCCTGGGACAGGGATCGTAGCTACGAGCAGTACTTC
CDR3 protein: CAWDRDRSYEQYF
D gene: TRBD1
V gene: TRBV30
clone size: .
J gene: TRBJ2-7

CDR3 DNA: TGTGCCAGCAGTTACTCGGGACTAGCCTACGAGCAGTACTTC
CDR3 protein: CASSYSGLAYEQYF
D gene: TRBD2
V gene: TRBV6-6
clone size: .
J gene: TRBJ2-7

CDR3 DNA: TGTGCCAGCAGCTCGACAGGGGCATCCTACGAGCAGTACTTC
CDR3 protein: CASSSTGASYEQYF
D gene: TRBD1
V gene: TRBV7-8
clone size: .
J gene: TRBJ2-7

CDR3 DNA: TGTGCCAGCAGCTTATTGGGAGTGGGAGGAAAGGATGAGCAGTTCTTC
CDR3 protein: CASSLLGVGGKDEQFF
D gene: .
V gene: TRBV7-3
clone size: .
J gene: TRBJ2-1

CDR3 DNA: TGTGCCAGCAGCCAAGGCGGGGGGTTCTCCTACGAGCAGTACTTC
CDR3 protein: CASSQGGGFSYEQYF
D gene: TRBD2
V gene: TRBV4-2
clone size: .
J gene: TRBJ2-7

CDR3 DNA: TGTGCCAGCATGCGACAGGGAGCAACTAATGAAAAACTGTTTTTT
CDR3 protein: CASMRQGATNEKLFF
D gene: TRBD1
V gene: TRBV2
clone size: .
J gene: TRBJ1-4

CDR3 DNA: TGTGCCAGCAGCCAACGACAGGGCGTTGGAGGGACCCAGTACTTC
CDR3 protein: CASSQRQGVGGTQYF
D gene: TRBD1
V gene: TRBV11-3
clone size: .
J gene: TRBJ2-5

CDR3 DNA: TGTGCCAGCAGCTTGGGGACAGGGGTTGGAAACACCATATATTTT
CDR3 protein: CASSLGTGVGNTIYF
D gene: TRBD1
V gene: TRBV5-6
clone size: .
J gene: TRBJ1-3

CDR3 DNA: TGTGCCAGCAGCGTAGTGACAACCGGGGGCACCGGGGAGCTGTTTTTT
CDR3 protein: CASSVVTTGGTGELFF
D gene: .
V gene: TRBV9
clone size: .
J gene: TRBJ2-2

CDR3 DNA: TGTGCCAGCAGCTCCAGGTCTAGCGTCCTCCCAGATACGCAGTATTTT
CDR3 protein: CASSSRSSVLPDTQYF
D gene: .
V gene: TRBV5-5
clone size: .
J gene: TRBJ2-3

CDR3 DNA: TGCGCCAGCATGGGACAGCCGAACACTGAAGCTTTCTTT
CDR3 protein: CASMGQPNTEAFF
D gene: TRBD1
V gene: TRBV5-1
clone size: .
J gene: TRBJ1-1

CDR3 DNA: TGTGCCTGGAGTGTTCAGGGGCTGAGGTATGGCTACACCTTC
CDR3 protein: CAWSVQGLRYGYTF
D gene: .
V gene: TRBV30
clone size: .
J gene: TRBJ1-2

CDR3 DNA: TGTGCCTGGAGGTCGAGAGGCACAGATACGCAGTATTTT
CDR3 protein: CAWRSRGTDTQYF
D gene: .
V gene: TRBV30
clone size: once
J gene: TRBJ2-3

CDR3 DNA: TGCGCCAGCAGCCCGGGAGTTCTTAAACCAGATTCACCCCTCCACTTT
CDR3 protein: CASSPGVLKPDSPLHF
D gene: .
V gene: TRBV5-1
clone size: .
J gene: TRBJ1-6

CDR3 DNA: TGTGCCAGCTACGCTTTCAGCCCCGGGGAGACCCAGTACTTC
CDR3 protein: CASYAFSPGETQYF
D gene: .
V gene: TRBV2
clone size: .
J gene: TRBJ2-5

CDR3 DNA: TGTGCCAGCACCGCCGGGGGGCCCTTTACTGAAGCTTTCTTT
CDR3 protein: CASTAGGPFTEAFF
D gene: .
V gene: TRBV14
clone size: .
J gene: TRBJ1-1

CDR3 DNA: TGCGCCAGCAGCTTGGATCTAAAAGGGGGCGCGGATGGCTACACCTTC
CDR3 protein: CASSLDLKGGADGYTF
D gene: TRBD1
V gene: TRBV5-1
clone size: .
J gene: TRBJ1-2

CDR3 DNA: TGCGCCAGCAGCTTGTCCGGGGGGGTCCTCGTCAATGAGCAGTTCTTC
CDR3 protein: CASSLSGGVLVNEQFF
D gene: TRBD2
V gene: TRBV5-1
clone size: .
J gene: TRBJ2-1

CDR3 DNA: TGTGCCAGCAGCTTAGTCCTAGCGGGACAGACCCAGTACTTC
CDR3 protein: CASSLVLAGQTQYF
D gene: TRBD2
V gene: TRBV7-2
clone size: .
J gene: TRBJ2-5

CDR3 DNA: TGTGCCAGCAGTTACAGATCGGGGGGCCCGAATCAGCCCCAGCATTTT
CDR3 protein: CASSYRSGGPNQPQHF
D gene: .
V gene: TRBV6-5
clone size: .
J gene: TRBJ1-5

CDR3 DNA: TGTGCCAGCAGTGAGCGGACAGGGGGAGGCTACACCTTC
CDR3 protein: CASSERTGGGYTF
D gene: TRBD1
V gene: TRBV2
clone size: .
J gene: TRBJ1-2

CDR3 DNA: TGCGCCAGCAGCCAAGCAGGGGTCTCCTACGAGCAGTACTTC
CDR3 protein: CASSQAGVSYEQYF
D gene: .
V gene: TRBV4-1
clone size: .
J gene: TRBJ2-7

CDR3 DNA: TGTGCCAGCAGCGGGGGGGGTCAGGGACCCTCCACAGATACGCAGTATTTT
CDR3 protein: CASSGGGQGPSTDTQYF
D gene: TRBD2
V gene: TRBV5-4
clone size: .
J gene: TRBJ2-3

CDR3 DNA: TGTGCCAGCAGCGTAAAATCCCCGGGAGAGACAGATACGCAGTATTTT
CDR3 protein: CASSVKSPGETDTQYF
D gene: .
V gene: TRBV9
clone size: .
J gene: TRBJ2-3

CDR3 DNA: TGTGCCAGCAGGAGGACAGGGATATTTTATGGCTACACCTTC
CDR3 protein: CASRRTGIFYGYTF
D gene: TRBD1
V gene: TRBV2
clone size: .
J gene: TRBJ1-2

CDR3 DNA: TGTGCCAGCTCACGAGGACAGGGGGCGAACACTGAAGCTTTCTTT
CDR3 protein: CASSRGQGANTEAFF
D gene: TRBD1
V gene: TRBV18
clone size: .
J gene: TRBJ1-1

CDR3 DNA: TGTGCCAGCTCAACCCTGGTAGGGGTCAACACTGAAGCTTTCTTT
CDR3 protein: CASSTLVGVNTEAFF
D gene: .
V gene: TRBV18
clone size: .
J gene: TRBJ1-1

CDR3 DNA: TGTGCCAGCAGTCAGGGGGCAAACTATGGCTACACCTTC
CDR3 protein: CASSQGANYGYTF
D gene: TRBD1
V gene: TRBV2
clone size: .
J gene: TRBJ1-2

CDR3 DNA: TGTGCCAGCAGCCGTTCTGAGGCGGGAGTCGGTGAGACCCAGTACTTC
CDR3 protein: CASSRSEAGVGETQYF
D gene: TRBD2
V gene: TRBV5-4
clone size: .
J gene: TRBJ2-5

CDR3 DNA: TGCAGCGTTAGACAGGCAACCTACGAGCAGTACTTC
CDR3 protein: CSVRQATYEQYF
D gene: .
V gene: TRBV29-1
clone size: once
J gene: TRBJ2-7

CDR3 DNA: TGTGCCAGCAGTGATCGACAGGCTGGAAACACCATATATTTT
CDR3 protein: CASSDRQAGNTIYF
D gene: .
V gene: TRBV6-1
clone size: .
J gene: TRBJ1-3

CDR3 DNA: TGTGCCAGCAGCGGGAGGACTAGCGGGCTTCCCTACGAGCAGTACTTC
CDR3 protein: CASSGRTSGLPYEQYF
D gene: TRBD2
V gene: TRBV7-3
clone size: .
J gene: TRBJ2-7

CDR3 DNA: TGTGCCAGCTCACCACAGGGGACAGGAGGGACGAGTGAGCAGTTCTTC
CDR3 protein: CASSPQGTGGTSEQFF
D gene: TRBD1
V gene: TRBV18
clone size: .
J gene: TRBJ2-1

CDR3 DNA: TGTGCCAGCAGTGAATCAACAGGGAGCACCGGGGAGCTGTTTTTT
CDR3 protein: CASSESTGSTGELFF
D gene: .
V gene: TRBV25-1
clone size: .
J gene: TRBJ2-2

CDR3 DNA: TGTGCCAGCAGCTTCGGTGCCTACTCCTACAATGAGCAGTTCTTC
CDR3 protein: CASSFGAYSYNEQFF
D gene: .
V gene: TRBV7-2
clone size: .
J gene: TRBJ2-1

CDR3 DNA: TGTGCCAGCAGTGTAGAGTACACAGATACGCAGTATTTT
CDR3 protein: CASSVEYTDTQYF
D gene: .
V gene: TRBV6-1
clone size: .
J gene: TRBJ2-3

CDR3 DNA: TGTGCCAGCAGCCCTAAAGCGGGAGGCTTCTACAATGAGCAGTTCTTC
CDR3 protein: CASSPKAGGFYNEQFF
D gene: TRBD2
V gene: TRBV11-1
clone size: .
J gene: TRBJ2-1

CDR3 DNA: TGTGCCAGCGGCCAGGGGAATTTTGACTATGGCTACACCTTC
CDR3 protein: CASGQGNFDYGYTF
D gene: .
V gene: TRBV5-4
clone size: .
J gene: TRBJ1-2